A selection of T cell receptor beta chains follows, all from one sample in a study of kidney transplant recipient with SARS-CoV-2 infection. TCRdb called the reads again in MiXCR, with one record for every CDR3 protein. Of under 250,000 distinct CDR3 sequences in the sample, roughly 26% were seen once. Source: a blood sample, taken at baseline and on day 111 from a kidney transplant recipient. These receptors were obtained from a young adult male patient who had COVID-19 and was a kidney transplant recipient. Some of these T cells may belong to the graft donor. The CDR3 runs from the conserved cysteine through the conserved F or W. Each record gives: V gene, clone size, J gene, D gene, CDR3 protein, CDR3 DNA. The D gene is left open where the match is weak. Clone sizes are given selectively: once, few, many, or a class where the clone is expanded.

v_gene: TRBV2; abundance: many; j_gene: TRBJ2-7; d_gene: -; CDR3aa: CASSELRTAYEQYF; CDR3nt: TGTGCCAGCAGTGAACTGCGAACAGCTTACGAGCAGTACTTC
v_gene: TRBV12-3/TRBV12-4; abundance: many; j_gene: TRBJ1-3; d_gene: -; CDR3aa: CASSFMAGSGNTIYF; CDR3nt: TGTGCCAGCAGTTTTATGGCGGGGTCTGGAAACACCATATATTTT
v_gene: TRBV7-2; abundance: many; j_gene: TRBJ2-7; d_gene: -; CDR3aa: CASSFAPNREQYF; CDR3nt: TGTGCCAGCAGCTTTGCCCCCAATCGCGAGCAGTACTTC
v_gene: TRBV7-3; abundance: many; j_gene: TRBJ2-1; d_gene: -; CDR3aa: CASSLTTGTENEQFF; CDR3nt: TGTGCCAGCAGCTTAACCACCGGGACGGAGAATGAGCAGTTCTTC
v_gene: TRBV5-6; abundance: once; j_gene: TRBJ1-2; d_gene: -; CDR3aa: CASVNDNSRKTYSYTF; CDR3nt: TGTGCCAGCGTCAATGACAATAGTCGAAAGACCTATAGCTACACCTTC
v_gene: TRBV20-1; abundance: many; j_gene: TRBJ2-7; d_gene: -; CDR3aa: CSARWGRRPYPEQYF; CDR3nt: TGCAGTGCTAGATGGGGGCGCCGACCCTACCCCGAGCAGTACTTC
v_gene: TRBV2; abundance: many; j_gene: TRBJ1-5; d_gene: TRBD1; CDR3aa: CASSLPIDRGVKPQHF; CDR3nt: TGTGCCAGCAGTCTACCAATCGACAGGGGGGTTAAGCCCCAGCATTTT
v_gene: TRBV11-2; abundance: many; j_gene: TRBJ2-7; d_gene: -; CDR3aa: CASSLAGDSYEQYF; CDR3nt: TGTGCCAGCAGCTTAGCGGGGGACTCCTACGAGCAGTACTTC
v_gene: TRBV29-1; abundance: few; j_gene: TRBJ2-5; d_gene: -; CDR3aa: CSVQLETQYF; CDR3nt: TGCAGCGTTCAGTTGGAGACCCAGTACTTC
v_gene: TRBV6-5; abundance: -; j_gene: TRBJ2-1; d_gene: -; CDR3aa: CANSYSIISSYYNEQFF; CDR3nt: TGTGCCAACAGTTACTCGATAATCAGCAGCTACTACAATGAGCAGTTCTTC
v_gene: TRBV15; abundance: many; j_gene: TRBJ2-7; d_gene: -; CDR3aa: CATSRGGRSSYEQYF; CDR3nt: TGTGCCACCAGCAGAGGAGGACGGAGCTCCTACGAGCAGTACTTC
v_gene: TRBV11-2; abundance: few; j_gene: TRBJ2-1; d_gene: TRBD2; CDR3aa: CASSRTSGALGLYEQFF; CDR3nt: TGTGCCAGCAGTCGGACTAGCGGAGCGCTGGGTTTATATGAGCAGTTCTTC
v_gene: TRBV6-5; abundance: many; j_gene: TRBJ2-7; d_gene: -; CDR3aa: CASRQGLLRYEQYF; CDR3nt: TGTGCCAGCAGGCAGGGATTATTGCGCTACGAGCAGTACTTC
v_gene: TRBV5-1; abundance: few; j_gene: TRBJ2-5; d_gene: -; CDR3aa: CASSLAATGETQYF; CDR3nt: TGCGCCAGCAGCTTGGCCGCGACCGGGGAGACCCAGTACTTC
v_gene: TRBV11-1; abundance: many; j_gene: TRBJ1-2; d_gene: -; CDR3aa: CASSEPSKAGKTYGYTF; CDR3nt: TGTGCCAGCAGCGAGCCATCTAAGGCTGGAAAGACCTATGGCTACACCTTC
v_gene: TRBV18; abundance: -; j_gene: TRBJ2-7; d_gene: -; CDR3aa: CASSGTGTGLVYERYF; CDR3nt: TGTGCCAGTTCAGGGACCGGGACCGGGTTAGTCTACGAGCGGTACTTC
v_gene: TRBV27; abundance: many; j_gene: TRBJ2-7; d_gene: TRBD1; CDR3aa: CASSLLGQSDEQYF; CDR3nt: TGTGCCAGCAGTTTATTGGGACAGTCGGATGAGCAGTACTTC
v_gene: TRBV30; abundance: many; j_gene: TRBJ1-1; d_gene: TRBD1; CDR3aa: CAWDTGGRTEAFF; CDR3nt: TGTGCCTGGGATACAGGGGGTCGGACTGAAGCTTTCTTT
v_gene: TRBV5-1; abundance: many; j_gene: TRBJ1-2; d_gene: -; CDR3aa: CASAHQSVRKTYGYTF; CDR3nt: TGCGCCAGCGCTCACCAATCGGTTCGAAAGACCTATGGCTACACCTTC
v_gene: TRBV7-6; abundance: once; j_gene: TRBJ2-3; d_gene: -; CDR3aa: CASSLALREHDTQYF; CDR3nt: TGTGCCAGCAGCTTAGCGCTACGGGAGCACGATACGCAGTATTTT
v_gene: TRBV2; abundance: few; j_gene: TRBJ2-7; d_gene: -; CDR3aa: CASRRRQVPYEQYF; CDR3nt: TGTGCCAGCAGGAGAAGACAGGTTCCCTACGAGCAGTACTTC
v_gene: TRBV5-4; abundance: few; j_gene: TRBJ2-1; d_gene: -; CDR3aa: CASSLGVVGEQFF; CDR3nt: TGTGCCAGCAGCTTGGGGGTAGTCGGTGAGCAGTTCTTC
v_gene: TRBV11-1; abundance: few; j_gene: TRBJ1-2; d_gene: -; CDR3aa: CASSLVAKAGKTYGYTF; CDR3nt: TGTGCCAGCAGCCTTGTCGCTAAGGCTGGAAAGACCTATGGCTACACCTTC
v_gene: TRBV6-6; abundance: few; j_gene: TRBJ2-3; d_gene: TRBD1; CDR3aa: CASRPDRGFVDTQYF; CDR3nt: TGTGCCAGCAGGCCGGACAGGGGGTTTGTAGATACGCAGTATTTT
v_gene: TRBV5-1; abundance: many; j_gene: TRBJ1-6; d_gene: TRBD1; CDR3aa: CASSNGTVNSPLHF; CDR3nt: TGCGCCAGCAGCAACGGGACAGTCAATTCACCCCTCCACTTT
v_gene: TRBV10-1; abundance: once; j_gene: TRBJ1-2; d_gene: -; CDR3aa: CASGPLRRSRKTYGYTF; CDR3nt: TGCGCCAGCGGTCCTCTTAGAAGATCGCGAAAGACCTATGGCTACACCTTC
v_gene: TRBV20-1; abundance: many; j_gene: TRBJ2-1; d_gene: -; CDR3aa: CSAREYGEQFF; CDR3nt: TGCAGTGCTAGAGAATATGGGGAGCAGTTCTTC
v_gene: TRBV25-1; abundance: medium-sized; j_gene: TRBJ1-2; d_gene: -; CDR3aa: CASSLGGGSGYTF; CDR3nt: TGTGCCAGCTCCCTCGGGGGCGGCTCTGGCTACACCTTC
v_gene: TRBV11-1; abundance: many; j_gene: TRBJ1-2; d_gene: -; CDR3aa: CASSSEIKAGKTYGYTF; CDR3nt: TGTGCCAGCAGCTCCGAGATTAAGGCTGGAAAGACCTATGGCTACACCTTC
v_gene: TRBV2; abundance: many; j_gene: TRBJ1-3; d_gene: -; CDR3aa: CASSENRPSGNTIYF; CDR3nt: TGTGCCAGCAGTGAGAACAGGCCCTCTGGAAACACCATATATTTT
v_gene: TRBV20-1; abundance: many; j_gene: TRBJ2-5; d_gene: -; CDR3aa: CSARGPRGTQYF; CDR3nt: TGCAGTGCTAGAGGGCCAAGGGGGACCCAGTACTTC
v_gene: TRBV20-1; abundance: many; j_gene: TRBJ2-7; d_gene: TRBD2; CDR3aa: CSADGTSGSYEQYF; CDR3nt: TGCAGTGCAGACGGGACTAGCGGGAGTTATGAGCAGTACTTC
v_gene: TRBV19; abundance: many; j_gene: TRBJ1-5; d_gene: -; CDR3aa: CASIGQADYSNQPQHF; CDR3nt: TGTGCCAGTATTGGTCAGGCTGACTATAGCAATCAGCCCCAGCATTTT
v_gene: TRBV7-9; abundance: many; j_gene: TRBJ2-7; d_gene: TRBD2; CDR3aa: CASTGLAGGSEQYF; CDR3nt: TGTGCCAGCACCGGACTAGCGGGAGGTTCCGAGCAGTACTTC
v_gene: TRBV5-6; abundance: many; j_gene: TRBJ1-2; d_gene: -; CDR3aa: CASLGCNSRKTYGYTF; CDR3nt: TGTGCCAGCTTGGGCTGCAATAGTCGAAAGACCTATGGCTACACCTTC
v_gene: TRBV5-6; abundance: many; j_gene: TRBJ2-4; d_gene: -; CDR3aa: CASSFGGLGDIQYF; CDR3nt: TGTGCCAGCAGCTTCGGCGGGCTGGGGGACATTCAGTACTTC
v_gene: TRBV19; abundance: many; j_gene: TRBJ1-2; d_gene: -; CDR3aa: CASSGNGTNRKTYGYTF; CDR3nt: TGTGCCAGTAGTGGGAATGGGACAAATCGAAAGACCTATGGCTACACCTTC
v_gene: TRBV7-3; abundance: many; j_gene: TRBJ1-1; d_gene: -; CDR3aa: CASSLQGNENTEAFF; CDR3nt: TGTGCCAGCAGCTTACAGGGAAATGAGAACACTGAAGCTTTCTTT
v_gene: TRBV18; abundance: -; j_gene: TRBJ1-5; d_gene: -; CDR3aa: CASSPRNNQPRHF; CDR3nt: TGTGCCAGCTCACCACGGAACAATCAGCCCCGGCATTTT
v_gene: TRBV28; abundance: many; j_gene: TRBJ2-7; d_gene: -; CDR3aa: CASTPSPREQYF; CDR3nt: TGTGCCAGCACCCCATCCCCCCGCGAGCAGTACTTC
v_gene: TRBV4-2; abundance: -; j_gene: TRBJ2-3; d_gene: TRBD1; CDR3aa: CASSPTGGIADTQYF; CDR3nt: TGTGCCAGCAGCCCTACAGGGGGCATAGCAGATACGCAGTATTTT